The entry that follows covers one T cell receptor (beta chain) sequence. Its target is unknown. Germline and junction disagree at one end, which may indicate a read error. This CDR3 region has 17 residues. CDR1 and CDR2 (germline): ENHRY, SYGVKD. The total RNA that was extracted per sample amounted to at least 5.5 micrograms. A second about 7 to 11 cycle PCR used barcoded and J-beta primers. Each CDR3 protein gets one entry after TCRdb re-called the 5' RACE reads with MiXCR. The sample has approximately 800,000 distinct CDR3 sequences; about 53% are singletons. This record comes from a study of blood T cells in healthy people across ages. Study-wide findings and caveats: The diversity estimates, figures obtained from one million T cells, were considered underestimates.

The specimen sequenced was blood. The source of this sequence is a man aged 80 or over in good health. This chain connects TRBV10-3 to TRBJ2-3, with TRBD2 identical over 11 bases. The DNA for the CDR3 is TGCGTCATCAGTGATTGGGTTACTAGCGGGAGCGCAGATACGCAGTATTTT. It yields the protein CVISDWVTSGSADTQYF.